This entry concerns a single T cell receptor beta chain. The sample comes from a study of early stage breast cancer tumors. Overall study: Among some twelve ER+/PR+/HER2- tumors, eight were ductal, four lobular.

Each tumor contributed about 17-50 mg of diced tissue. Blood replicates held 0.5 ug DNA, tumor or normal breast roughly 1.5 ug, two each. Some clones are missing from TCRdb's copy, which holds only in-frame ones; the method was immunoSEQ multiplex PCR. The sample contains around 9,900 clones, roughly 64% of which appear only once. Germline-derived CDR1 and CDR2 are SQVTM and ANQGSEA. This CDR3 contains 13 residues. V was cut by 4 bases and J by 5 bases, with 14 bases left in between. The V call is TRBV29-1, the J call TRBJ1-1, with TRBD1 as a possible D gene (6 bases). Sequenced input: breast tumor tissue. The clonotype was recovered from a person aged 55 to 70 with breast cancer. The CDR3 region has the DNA TGCAGCGTTGCCCTGGGGCAGGGGACTGAAGCTTTCTTT. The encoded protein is CSVALGQGTEAFF.